Listed below are T cell receptor beta chains from one sample, sequenced in a study of cytomegalovirus exposure and HLA in healthy donors. Measured with immunoSEQ multiplex PCR; TCRdb has only the in-frame clones, and not every one. The sample lists about 160,000 clones; about two thirds were seen once. Sequenced: PBMCs. The receptor source for this set is a woman in her twenties or thirties in good health and CMV-seronegative. CDR3s include the opening cysteine and the closing phenylalanine or tryptophan. A D gene is named only where the DNA matches it firmly. The listing skips clone size in some rows; elsewhere it reads once, few, many or a size class.

j_call	clone_size	d_call	v_call	cdr3_nt	cdr3_aa
TRBJ2-6	NA	TRBD1	TRBV19	TGTGCCAGTATGGCGGGGACAGGGGTTAAGTCTGGGGCCAACGTCCTGACTTTC	CASMAGTGVKSGANVLTF
TRBJ2-5	NA	TRBD2	TRBV7-9	TGTGCCAGCAGCTCCCTCCGGACTAGCGTACAAGAGACCCAGTACTTC	CASSSLRTSVQETQYF
TRBJ1-5	NA	NA	TRBV6-1	TGTGCCAGCAGCTGGGGGGGCCAGAGCAATCAGCCCCAGCATTTT	CASSWGGQSNQPQHF
TRBJ1-6	NA	TRBD1	TRBV6-5	TGTGCCAGCAGGAAGGGACAGGTTAATTCACCCCTCCACTTT	CASRKGQVNSPLHF
TRBJ1-1	once	NA	TRBV28	TGTGCCAGCAGTCCCGGGGAGTCCACTGAAGCTTTCTTT	CASSPGESTEAFF
TRBJ1-2	NA	TRBD1	TRBV4-3	TGCGCCAGCAGCCAAGATTTAACTAGGGGACAGATCTATGGCTACACCTTC	CASSQDLTRGQIYGYTF
TRBJ1-1	NA	NA	TRBV6-5	TGTGCCAGCAGTTTCTCGGGGCCTTCCACTGAAGCTTTCTTT	CASSFSGPSTEAFF
TRBJ1-6	few	TRBD1	TRBV6-1	TGTGCCAGCAGGGATACGGACAGGTATAATTCACCCCTCCACTTT	CASRDTDRYNSPLHF
TRBJ2-3	NA	NA	TRBV5-6	TGTGCCAGCAGCACCGGACAAGGCACAGATACGCAGTATTTT	CASSTGQGTDTQYF
TRBJ1-3	NA	NA	TRBV7-6	TGTGCCAGCAGCCTGGGGCAGGCGAACTCTGGAAACACCATATATTTT	CASSLGQANSGNTIYF
TRBJ2-7	NA	TRBD2	TRBV5-6	TGTGCCAGCAGCTTGAGCGGGGCCCCCTACGAGCAGTACTTC	CASSLSGAPYEQYF
TRBJ2-1	NA	NA	TRBV7-9	TGTGCCAGCAGCTTAGAAGCGGTTCCCTACAATGAGCAGTTCTTC	CASSLEAVPYNEQFF
TRBJ2-2	NA	TRBD2	TRBV10-3	TGTGCCATCAGTGTTCGGCTAGCGGGAGTCTTGGCCGGGGAGCTGTTTTTT	CAISVRLAGVLAGELFF
TRBJ2-1	NA	TRBD2	TRBV7-9	TGTGCCAGCAGCTTTTGGCTAGCGGGAGTGTTGGCCTACAATGAGCAGTTCTTC	CASSFWLAGVLAYNEQFF
TRBJ2-5	few	TRBD2	TRBV6-5	TGTGCCAGCAGTCGACGACTAGCGGGAGGTGAGACCCAGTACTTC	CASSRRLAGGETQYF
TRBJ2-2	NA	TRBD2	TRBV6-6	TGTGCCAGCATCGGGACTAGCGGGGTCCCCGGGGAGCTGTTTTTT	CASIGTSGVPGELFF
TRBJ2-3	NA	TRBD1	TRBV27	TGTGCCAGCAGTTTTATAGGGGGCATAGATACGCAGTATTTT	CASSFIGGIDTQYF
TRBJ2-6	NA	NA	TRBV15	TGTGCCACCAGCAACGGGAGATATGGGGCCAACGTCCTGACTTTC	CATSNGRYGANVLTF
TRBJ2-1	NA	TRBD1	TRBV7-9	TGTGCCAGCAGCCTAGTGTCTCTCCGGGACAGCCCCTACAATGAGCAGTTCTTC	CASSLVSLRDSPYNEQFF
TRBJ1-4	NA	TRBD1	TRBV6-5	TGTGCCAGCAGTTACAGTTGGACAGGGGGTGAAAAACTGTTTTTT	CASSYSWTGGEKLFF
TRBJ1-1	many	TRBD1	TRBV6-1	TGTGCCAGCAGTTGGGACAGGGGCACTGAAGCTTTCTTT	CASSWDRGTEAFF
TRBJ2-7	NA	TRBD1	TRBV5-1	TGCGCCAGCAGCTTGGGGACAGGGATTTACGAGCAGTACTTC	CASSLGTGIYEQYF
TRBJ2-7	NA	TRBD2	TRBV28	TGTGCCAGCAGGGGATCCGGGACTACTCCCTACGAGCAGTACTTC	CASRGSGTTPYEQYF
TRBJ2-3	NA	NA	TRBV5-4	TGTGCCAGCAGCTTGCTGAGCACAGATACGCAGTATTTT	CASSLLSTDTQYF
TRBJ1-4	NA	TRBD1	TRBV28	TGTGCCAGCCGGGAAGGGACAGGGGGTGAAAAACTGTTTTTT	CASREGTGGEKLFF
TRBJ2-7	NA	TRBD1	TRBV2	TGTGCCAGCAGTCGGGACAGGGGAAGGTACGAGCAGTACTTC	CASSRDRGRYEQYF
TRBJ2-2	NA	NA	TRBV18	TGTGCCAGCTCACCATACAGGGATTTTGGCGGCACCGGGGAGCTGTTTTTT	CASSPYRDFGGTGELFF
TRBJ2-1	NA	NA	TRBV28	TGTGCCAGCAGAGGACAGAACTACAATGAGCAGTTCTTC	CASRGQNYNEQFF
TRBJ2-5	NA	NA	TRBV18	TGTGCCAGCTCACCAGCGGAGACCCAGTACTTC	CASSPAETQYF
TRBJ2-7	NA	NA	TRBV10-3	TGTGCCATCAGCGAGGCAATAGGACAGCGAGACACCCACGAGCAGTACTTC	CAISEAIGQRDTHEQYF
TRBJ1-5	NA	NA	TRBV6-5	TGTGCCAGCCGCCTTGGCAGGGGCGATCAGCCCCAGCATTTT	CASRLGRGDQPQHF
TRBJ1-3	few	NA	TRBV29-1	TGCAGCGTTGAAGATCTACAGAGCTCTGGAAACACCATATATTTT	CSVEDLQSSGNTIYF
TRBJ1-5	NA	NA	TRBV30	TGTGCCTGGAGTCCTACAGGGCTCAGGAGCCAGCCCCAGCATTTT	CAWSPTGLRSQPQHF
TRBJ1-2	few	NA	TRBV2	TGTGCCACCTCCAAAGGGGCAGGGAACTATGGCTACACCTTC	CATSKGAGNYGYTF
TRBJ2-3	NA	NA	TRBV7-2	TGTGCCAGCAGCTTACGCGGTGGAGATACGCAGTATTTT	CASSLRGGDTQYF
TRBJ2-2	NA	TRBD1	TRBV4-1	TGCGCCAGCAGCCAGGGACAGGGGTCGAACACCGGGGAGCTGTTTTTT	CASSQGQGSNTGELFF
TRBJ2-1	few	NA	TRBV4-2	TGTGCCAGCAGAACAGGGAGGGCTGAGAATGAGCAGTTCTTC	CASRTGRAENEQFF
TRBJ1-1	NA	NA	TRBV20-1	TGCAGCGTCAGGGAGAACACTGAAGCTTTCTTT	CSVRENTEAFF
TRBJ2-7	NA	TRBD1	TRBV7-3	TGTGCCAGCAGCTTGACAGGGGGAAGTTACGAGCAGTACTTC	CASSLTGGSYEQYF
TRBJ2-1	NA	TRBD2	TRBV30	TGTGCCTGGATTACAGCCTCTAGCGGGAATGAGCAGTTCTTC	CAWITASSGNEQFF
TRBJ1-2	few	NA	TRBV28	TGTGCCAGCAGACCCCAGGGAATCGATGGCTACACCTTC	CASRPQGIDGYTF
TRBJ1-6	NA	TRBD1	TRBV28	TGTGCCAGCAGACCCATACAGGGGGCGTCTTATAATTCACCCCTCCACTTT	CASRPIQGASYNSPLHF
TRBJ2-1	once	NA	TRBV7-3	TGTGCCAGCAGCCCGTTCGGTTTTCGGGTCGATGAGCAGTTCTTC	CASSPFGFRVDEQFF